The clone carrying this T cell receptor (beta chain) was counted a few times. Its antigen is unidentified. This sample was included in a study of T-cell memory formation after mild COVID-19. At the level of the study: Largely donor-specific TCR clusters were found.

5'RACE with constant-segment primers built TCRalpha and TCRbeta cDNA libraries with UMIs. TCRdb re-derived calls from the 5' RACE reads in MiXCR, one entry per CDR3 protein. The repertoire holds about 430,000 distinct CDR3 sequences, roughly 18% seen once, with under 25% in the top ten. After removal of 3 bases from V and 4 bases from J, the junction contained 8 bases not matched to a gene. From germline, CDR1 is ENHRY and CDR2 SYGVKD. CDR3 length: 16 amino acids. Study findings and constraints: Among CD4+ contracting clones, most were CM and EM, and CD8+ ones EMRA.

Sequencing input: PBMCs or a T cell subset sorted from them (not recorded which). The receptor comes from a man between 18 and 29 years old who had mild COVID-19 (a few samples of this study predate the infection). Cell type and time point are not known. The rearrangement uses TRBV10-3 and TRBJ2-3; 9 bases are shared with TRBD2. The CDR3 is CAISELAGVVPDTQYF. DNA of the CDR3: TGTGCCATCAGTGAATTAGCGGGGGTCGTTCCAGATACGCAGTATTTT.